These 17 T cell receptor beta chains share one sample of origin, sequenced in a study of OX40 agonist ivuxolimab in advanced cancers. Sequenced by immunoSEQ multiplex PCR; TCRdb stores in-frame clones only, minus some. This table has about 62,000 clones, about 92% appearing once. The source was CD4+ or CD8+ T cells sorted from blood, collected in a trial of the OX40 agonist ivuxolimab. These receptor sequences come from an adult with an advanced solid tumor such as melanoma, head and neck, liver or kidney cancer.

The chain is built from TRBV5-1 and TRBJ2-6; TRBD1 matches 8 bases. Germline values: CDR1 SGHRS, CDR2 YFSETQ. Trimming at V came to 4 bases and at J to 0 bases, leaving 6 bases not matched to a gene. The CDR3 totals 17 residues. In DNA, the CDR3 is TGCGCCAGCAGCCTACTCACAGGGGGCTCTGGGGCCAACGTCCTGACTTTC. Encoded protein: CASSLLTGGSGANVLTF.

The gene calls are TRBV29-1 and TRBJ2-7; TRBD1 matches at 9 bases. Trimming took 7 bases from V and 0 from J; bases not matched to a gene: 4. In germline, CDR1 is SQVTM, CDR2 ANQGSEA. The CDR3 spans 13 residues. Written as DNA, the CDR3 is TGCAGCGCAGGACAGGGGAGCTCCTACGAGCAGTACTTC. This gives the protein CSAGQGSSYEQYF.

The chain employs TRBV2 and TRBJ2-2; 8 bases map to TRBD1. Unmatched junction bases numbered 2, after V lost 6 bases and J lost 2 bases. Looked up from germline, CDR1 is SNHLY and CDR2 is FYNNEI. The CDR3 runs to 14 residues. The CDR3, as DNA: TGTGCCAGCAGAGGACAGGGTAACACCGGGGAGCTGTTTTTT. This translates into CASRGQGNTGELFF.

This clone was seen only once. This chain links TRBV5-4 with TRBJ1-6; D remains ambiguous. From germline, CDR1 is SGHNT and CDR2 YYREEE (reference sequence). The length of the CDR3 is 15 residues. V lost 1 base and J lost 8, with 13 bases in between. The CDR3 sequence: CASSLQLGSHSPLHF. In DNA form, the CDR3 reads TGTGCCAGCAGCTTGCAACTTGGGAGTCATTCACCCCTCCACTTT.

The CDR3 DNA is TGCGCCAGCACCCGACGGGAAGGCTCTGGAAACACCATATATTTT. It translates to CASTRREGSGNTIYF. V usage is TRBV10-2 and J usage is TRBJ1-3; D gene uncertain. From germline, CDR1 is WSHSY and CDR2 SAAADI. Between the trimmed V and J ends, which lost 7 bases and 0 bases, there was a span of 13 bases. This CDR3 contains 15 residues.

CDR3 DNA: TGTGCTAGTGGTTTGGCCCCCCCCCGACTAGCGGGTACGCTTAGCACAGATACGCAGTATTTT. This sequence encodes CASGLAPPRLAGTLSTDTQYF. This chain uses TRBV12-5 with TRBJ2-3, with 10 positions matching TRBD2. Germline lookup yields CDR1 LGHNT and CDR2 FRNRAP. The CDR3 has 21 residues. Germline trimming cut 1 base from V and 0 bases from J; bases unmatched to any gene: 16.

The CDR3 DNA is TGTGCCAGTAGACCCTCCATCTCCTACAATGAGCAGTTCTTC. As protein: CASRPSISYNEQFF. The chain is built from TRBV6-1 and TRBJ2-1, with D uncertain. Germline V gives CDR1 MNHNS, CDR2 SASEGT. V lost 9 bases, J lost 0 bases, and 12 bases lay in between. The CDR3 runs to 14 residues.

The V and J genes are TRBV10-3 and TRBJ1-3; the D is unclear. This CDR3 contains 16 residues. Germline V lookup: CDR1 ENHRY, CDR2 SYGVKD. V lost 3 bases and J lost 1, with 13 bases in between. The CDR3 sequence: CAISEEQPESGNTIYF. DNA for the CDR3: TGTGCCATCAGTGAAGAACAGCCCGAGTCTGGAAACACCATATATTTT.

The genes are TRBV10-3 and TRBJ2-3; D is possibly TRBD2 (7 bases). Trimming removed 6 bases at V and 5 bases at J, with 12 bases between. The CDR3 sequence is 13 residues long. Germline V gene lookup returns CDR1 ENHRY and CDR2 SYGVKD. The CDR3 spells CAIRGGAGDTQYF. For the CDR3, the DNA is TGTGCCATCAGAGGGGGGGCCGGAGATACGCAGTATTTT.

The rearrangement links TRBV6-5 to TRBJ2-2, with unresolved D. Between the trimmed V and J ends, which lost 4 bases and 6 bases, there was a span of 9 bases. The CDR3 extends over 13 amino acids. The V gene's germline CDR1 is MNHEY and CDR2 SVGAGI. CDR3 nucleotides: TGTGCCAGCAGTTCCCTTCCCGCCGGGGAGCTGTTTTTT. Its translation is CASSSLPAGELFF.

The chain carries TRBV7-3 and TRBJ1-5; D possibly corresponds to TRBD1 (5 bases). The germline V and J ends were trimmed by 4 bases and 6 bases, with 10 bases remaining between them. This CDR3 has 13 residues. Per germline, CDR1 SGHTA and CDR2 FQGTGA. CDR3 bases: TGTGCCAGCAGCTCCGACCAGGGTCAGCCCCAGCATTTT. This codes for CASSSDQGQPQHF.

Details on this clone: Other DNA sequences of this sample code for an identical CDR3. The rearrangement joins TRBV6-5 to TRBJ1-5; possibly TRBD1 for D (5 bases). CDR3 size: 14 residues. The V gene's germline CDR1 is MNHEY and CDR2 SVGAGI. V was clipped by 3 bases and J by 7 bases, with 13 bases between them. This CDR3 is CASSYGGAGQPQHF. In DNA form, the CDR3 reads TGTGCCAGCAGTTATGGAGGGGCTGGGCAGCCCCAGCATTTT.

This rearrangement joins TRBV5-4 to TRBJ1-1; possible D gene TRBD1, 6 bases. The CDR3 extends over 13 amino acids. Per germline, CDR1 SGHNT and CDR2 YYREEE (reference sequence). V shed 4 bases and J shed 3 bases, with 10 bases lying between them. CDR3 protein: CASSPWGHTEAFF. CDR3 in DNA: TGTGCCAGCAGCCCTTGGGGGCACACTGAAGCTTTCTTT.

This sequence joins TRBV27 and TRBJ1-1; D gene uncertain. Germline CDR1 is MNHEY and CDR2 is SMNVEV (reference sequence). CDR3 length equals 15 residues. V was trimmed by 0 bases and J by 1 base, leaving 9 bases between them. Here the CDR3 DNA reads TGTGCCAGCAGTTTATCGGGTCAGAAGAACACTGAAGCTTTCTTT. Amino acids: CASSLSGQKNTEAFF.

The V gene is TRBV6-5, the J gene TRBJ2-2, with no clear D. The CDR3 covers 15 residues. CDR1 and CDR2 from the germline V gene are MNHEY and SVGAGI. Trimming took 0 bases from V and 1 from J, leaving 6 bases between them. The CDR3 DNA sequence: TGTGCCAGCAGTTACTCCTACCTGAACACCGGGGAGCTGTTTTTT. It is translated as CASSYSYLNTGELFF.

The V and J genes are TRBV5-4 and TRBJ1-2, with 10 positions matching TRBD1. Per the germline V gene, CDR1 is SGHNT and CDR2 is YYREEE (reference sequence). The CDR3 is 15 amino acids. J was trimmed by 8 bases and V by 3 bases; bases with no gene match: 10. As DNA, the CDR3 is TGTGCCAGCAGCTACAATCAAGGGACAGGGGTAGGCTACACCTTC. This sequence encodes CASSYNQGTGVGYTF.

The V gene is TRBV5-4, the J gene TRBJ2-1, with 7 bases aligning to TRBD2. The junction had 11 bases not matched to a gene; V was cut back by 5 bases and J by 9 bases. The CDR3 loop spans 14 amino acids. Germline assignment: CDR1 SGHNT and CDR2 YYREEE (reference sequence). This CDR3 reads CASRTRGRAGEQFF. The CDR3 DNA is TGTGCCAGCAGGACGAGAGGGAGGGCAGGTGAGCAGTTCTTC.